This TCR delta chain was found in a study of Vδ1+ human thymocytes. Notes on the study in general: Unexpected Vdelta2 sequences could cause misinterpretation of bulk repertoire data. Thymic TRG and TRD repertoires appeared highly polyclonal. Many TRG clonotypes were shared between donors; TRD repertoires were essentially private. Thymic delta-chain repertoires held roughly 18% Vdelta2 sequences and few Vdelta3, despite high sort purity.

This CDR3 has 16 residues. From germline, CDR1 is GEAIGNYY and CDR2 EKD. This clone has just a few counts. Its antigen is not identified. Possible read error: a much larger clone is one base away. Other DNA sequences from this sample encode an identical CDR3 as well. Extracted RNA was reverse transcribed into cDNA. CDR3 amplicons came from multiplex PCR with pooled V-gene forward and constant-region reverse primers. TCRdb fed the multiplex PCR reads into CATT to redo clone calling. The sample records about 58,000 delta-chain clones, approximately 16% being singletons. The V gene is TRDV2, the J gene TRDJ1; 13 bases align to TRDD3. The receptor's source is a girl in the first two years of life who had congenital heart surgery. The sample comprised Vdelta1+ gamma-delta thymocytes from the thymus. Subset here: FACS-sorted CD3+ TCRalphabeta- TCRVdelta1+ TCRVdelta2- thymocytes. CDR3: CACDTLGDTSTDKLIF. The CDR3, as DNA: TGCGCCTGTGACACACTGGGGGATACGTCCACCGATAAACTCATCTTT.